The 23 T cell receptor beta chains listed next were all sequenced from one sample in a study of CXCR3-negative and CXCR3-positive naive CD8 T cells. Libraries of TRB cDNA were made by 5' RACE and carried UMIs. From its re-call of the 5' RACE reads, TCRdb lists each CDR3 protein once, without DNA. The repertoire shows some 130,000 distinct CDR3 sequences; the top ten hold 0.45% to 0.55%. The sample consisted of naive CXCR3- CD8+ T cells from blood. Specified subset: CD45RO-CCR7+CD27+CD95- naive CD8+ T cells lacking CXCR3 (TNR3-). These receptors came from a human donor in good health. Some clones in this sample may be carry-over from other donors' samples.

The rearrangement joins TRBV7-8 to TRBJ2-2. The CDR3 consists of 12 residues. Germline loops: CDR1 SGHVS, CDR2 FQNEAQ. CDR3 region: CARPQATGELFF.

The chain recombines TRBV7-6 with TRBJ2-3; there is no DNA to check the TCRdb D call of TRBD1. This CDR3 is 16 amino acids long. Germline V gives CDR1 SGHVS, CDR2 FNYEAQ. CDR3 sequence reads: CASSLAEGWGTDTQYF.

The V call is TRBV4-3, the J call TRBJ2-1; as DNA is missing, the TRBD1 call by TCRdb cannot be tested. The CDR3 loop spans 15 amino acids. Germline V gene data show CDR1 as LGHNA and CDR2 as YSLEER. The CDR3 sequence is CASSQDRGNYNELFF.

J is TRBJ2-2 and V is TRBV27; no DNA is available, so the TRBD2 call from TCRdb remains unchecked. CDR3 length: 19 amino acids. Germline V lookup: CDR1 MNHEY, CDR2 SMNVEV (reference sequence). CDR3: CASSPSVGVAGVFTGELFF.

This rearrangement joins TRBV7-8 to TRBJ2-7; the D gene TCRdb calls, TRBD1, cannot be checked with no DNA. This CDR3 has 15 residues. The germline V gene encodes CDR1 SGHVS and CDR2 FQNEAQ. This chain's CDR3 is CASSLEFGPPYEQYF.

The V and J genes are TRBV28 and TRBJ2-5; absent DNA, TCRdb's TRBD1 call cannot be checked. The germline V gene encodes CDR1 MDHEN and CDR2 SYDVKM. The CDR3 spans 15 residues. The chain's CDR3 is CASSQPGTLQETQYF.

The chain couples TRBV6-5 to TRBJ2-5. In germline, CDR1 is MNHEY, CDR2 SVGAGI. The CDR3 runs to 15 residues. This CDR3 is CASSYSGWDQETQYF.

The rearrangement joins TRBV10-2 to TRBJ1-5; TCRdb calls TRBD1, which cannot be checked without DNA. Germline assignment: CDR1 WSHSY and CDR2 SAAADI. This CDR3 has 15 amino acids. The CDR3 loop is CASSDLGGEGQPQHF.

The chain employs TRBV20-1 and TRBJ2-5; the D call from TCRdb, TRBD1, cannot be confirmed without DNA. CDR1 is DFQATT, CDR2 SNEGSKA, per germline (reference sequence). This CDR3 is 12 amino acids long. The CDR3 spells CSATGPGETQYF.

This sequence joins TRBV7-9 and TRBJ2-7; TCRdb's assignment of TRBD2 cannot be checked, as there is no DNA. The CDR3 has 14 residues. Per germline, CDR1 SEHNR and CDR2 FQNEAQ (reference sequence). CDR3 region: CASTMAPSLNEQYF.

This sequence joins TRBV23-1 and TRBJ2-3; without DNA, the TCRdb call of TRBD1 cannot be checked. TRBV23-1 is an ORF for which the function is uncertain. The CDR3 consists of 17 residues. CDR3 sequence reads: CASARPGQGSDGDTQYF.

V and J are TRBV12-3 or TRBV12-4 and TRBJ1-6. There are 15 residues in the CDR3. CDR3 amino acids: CASIGRLNVDSPLHF.

This rearrangement joins TRBV12-3 or TRBV12-4 to TRBJ2-5; lacking DNA, the TRBD2 call made by TCRdb goes unchecked. The CDR3 has 15 residues. The CDR3 loop reads CASSPLAGGHETQYF.

J is TRBJ1-1 and V is TRBV15. The germline CDR1 and CDR2 sequences are LNHNV and YYDKDF (reference sequence). CDR3 length: 13 amino acids. CDR3 in amino acids: CATSRVVGTEAFF. Supplemented by reference TRBV15 and TRBJ1-1, the full variable domain reads DAMVIQNPRYQVTQFGKPVTLSCSQTLNHNVMYWYQQKSSQAPKLLFHYYDKDFNNEADTPDNFQSRRPNTSFCFLDIRSPGLGDTAMYLCATSRVVGTEAFFGQGTRLTVV.

V is TRBV29-1 and J is TRBJ2-3; TCRdb names TRBD2, which stays unverified in the absence of DNA. Looked up from germline, CDR1 is SQVTM and CDR2 is ANQGSEA. CDR3 length: 16 residues. The CDR3 is CSVEVTQGSGTDSQYF.

The chain is built from TRBV12-3 or TRBV12-4 and TRBJ2-7. The CDR3 has 13 residues. This CDR3 reads CASRPGSGYEQYF.

The chain carries TRBV11-2 and TRBJ2-5. The CDR3 length is 16 residues. From germline, CDR1 is SGHAT and CDR2 FQNNGV. The CDR3 region is CASSPSTDSTQETQYF.

This chain connects TRBV24-1 to TRBJ2-5; TCRdb designates TRBD1, a call that cannot be tested without DNA. The CDR3 has 14 residues. Germline CDR1 and CDR2: KGHDR and SFDVKD. The CDR3 spells CATSDGGGQETQYF.

The chain is built from TRBV29-1 and TRBJ2-5. Germline V gene lookup returns CDR1 SQVTM and CDR2 ANQGSEA. This CDR3 region has 12 residues. CDR3 residues: CSVVGSQETQYF.

The gene calls are TRBV12-3 or TRBV12-4 and TRBJ2-7. The length of the CDR3 is 14 residues. This CDR3 reads CASSLTGSAYEQYF.

V gene TRBV6-2 or TRBV6-3 combines with J gene TRBJ2-1; there is no DNA to check the TCRdb D call of TRBD2. Germline assignment: CDR1 MNHEY and CDR2 SVGEGT. CDR3 length: 16 amino acids. The CDR3 protein is CASSYSRAGPGNEQFF.

The chain links TRBV13 to TRBJ2-1; absent DNA, TCRdb's TRBD1 call cannot be checked. This CDR3 comprises 18 residues. Germline V CDR1 and CDR2: PRHDT, FYEKMQ (reference sequence). CDR3 amino acids: CASSLSARPGTAYNEQFF.

The chain carries TRBV7-9 and TRBJ1-2; TCRdb reports TRBD1, a call that lacks DNA to check it against. The germline V gene encodes CDR1 SEHNR and CDR2 FQNEAQ (reference sequence). The CDR3 has 15 amino acids. CDR3 region: CASELGTGGGYGYTF.